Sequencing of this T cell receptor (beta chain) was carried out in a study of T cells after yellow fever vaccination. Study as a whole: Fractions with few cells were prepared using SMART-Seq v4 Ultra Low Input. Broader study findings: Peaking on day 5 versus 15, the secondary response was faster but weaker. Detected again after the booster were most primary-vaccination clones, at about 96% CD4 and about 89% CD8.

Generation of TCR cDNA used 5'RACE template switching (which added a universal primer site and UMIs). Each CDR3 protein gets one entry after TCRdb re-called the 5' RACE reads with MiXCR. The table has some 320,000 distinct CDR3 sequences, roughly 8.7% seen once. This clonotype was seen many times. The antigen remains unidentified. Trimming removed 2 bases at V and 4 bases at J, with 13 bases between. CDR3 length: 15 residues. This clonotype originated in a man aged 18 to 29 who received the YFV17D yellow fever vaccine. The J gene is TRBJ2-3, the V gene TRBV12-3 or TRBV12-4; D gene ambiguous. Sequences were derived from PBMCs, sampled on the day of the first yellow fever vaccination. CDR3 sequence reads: CASSLYGLMADTQYF. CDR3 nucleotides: TGTGCCAGCAGTTTATACGGGTTAATGGCAGATACGCAGTATTTT.